This T cell receptor beta chain was documented in a study of blood T cells in healthy people across ages. The authors ran a second PCR of roughly 7 to 11 cycles using a sample-barcoded 5' primer and a J-beta primer mix. TCRdb passed the 5' RACE reads through MiXCR, listing each CDR3 protein once. The sample records 630,000 or so distinct CDR3 sequences, roughly 30% being singletons. The CDR3 has 15 residues. Germline V gene data show CDR1 as LGHDT and CDR2 as YNNKEL (reference sequence). Trimming removed 0 bases at V and 5 bases at J, with 12 bases between. Peripheral blood was drawn, about 9.1 milliliters per donor. A minimum of 5.5 micrograms of total RNA was extracted per sample. In its sample, this clonotype was seen many times.

This receptor was taken from a woman older than 75 in good health. This chain uses TRBV3-1 with TRBJ2-3; D is unclear. Source material: blood. The CDR3 region is CASSQDPPLVDTQYF. For the CDR3, the DNA is TGTGCCAGCAGCCAAGACCCCCCACTTGTAGATACGCAGTATTTT.